This T cell receptor (beta chain) was sequenced during a study of blood T cell repertoires in COVID-19. Under the authors' procedure: Reference gene primer amplification gave estimated nucleated cell counts. Libraries were prepared by immunoSEQ multiplex PCR; TCRdb keeps only in-frame clonotypes and omits some of them. That table supplies the V and J calls and clone size; D and trimming were determined from the DNA. Of fewer than 500,000 clones in the sample, roughly 86% were seen once. This CDR3 spans 14 amino acids. Trimming removed 2 bases at V and 5 bases at J, with 13 bases between. Germline CDR1 and CDR2: SGHVS and FQNEAQ.

The receptor's source is a human donor with acute or convalescent COVID-19. The donor label of this sample is uncertain. The chain uses TRBV7-8 and TRBJ2-7; D possibly corresponds to TRBD2 (6 bases). The sequenced sample consisted of peripheral blood. The CDR3 loop reads CASSLMVAVHEQYF. CDR3 in DNA: TGTGCCAGCAGCTTAATGGTAGCGGTCCACGAGCAGTACTTC.